This T cell receptor beta chain stems from a study of blood T cell repertoires in COVID-19. The overall study: Donors in the United States, Italy and Spain gave samples during acute or convalescent COVID-19. T cells, B-cell-depleted T cells, or PBMCs supplied cDNA or gDNA.

The CDR3 consists of 16 residues. V was clipped by 2 bases and J by 5 bases, with 13 bases between them. The germline V gene encodes CDR1 SGHVS and CDR2 FQNEAQ. Per the original data handling: Quantification of nucleated cells was approximated via reference gene primer amplification. Data came from immunoSEQ multiplex PCR; TCRdb stores just in-frame clones and leaves some out. V, J and clone size reflect that table, while D and trimming were determined from the DNA. The sample lists 200,000 to 250,000 clones; approximately 83% were seen once. V and J are TRBV7-8 and TRBJ1-6, with a weak D call TRBD1 (5 bases). This sequence originates from a human donor in a cohort sampled during active COVID-19. The sequenced sample consisted of peripheral blood. CDR3: CASSLRGGGNNSPLHF. DNA of the CDR3: TGTGCCAGCAGCTTAAGGGGCGGGGGGAATAATTCACCCCTCCACTTT.